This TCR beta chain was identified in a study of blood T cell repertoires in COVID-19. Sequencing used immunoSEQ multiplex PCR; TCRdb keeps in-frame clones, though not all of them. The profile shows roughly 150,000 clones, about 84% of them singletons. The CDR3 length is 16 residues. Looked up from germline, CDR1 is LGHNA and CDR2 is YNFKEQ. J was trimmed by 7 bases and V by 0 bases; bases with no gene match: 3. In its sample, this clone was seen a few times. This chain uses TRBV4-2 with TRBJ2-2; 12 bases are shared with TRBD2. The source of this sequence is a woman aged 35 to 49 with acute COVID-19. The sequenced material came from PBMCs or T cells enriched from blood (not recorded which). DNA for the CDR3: TGTGCCAGCAGCCAAGAGACTAGCGGGAGTTTCGGGGAGCTGTTTTTT. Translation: CASSQETSGSFGELFF.